The 17 T cell receptor beta chains in this list originate from one sample, sequenced in a study of T cell responses to AZD1222 COVID-19 vaccine. Only in-frame clones appear in the TCRdb table, and some are missing; sequencing was by immunoSEQ multiplex PCR. The sample has under 200,000 clones; roughly nine tenths are singletons. The input for sequencing was peripheral blood, taken 28 days after the second AZD1222 dose. These TCRs come from an adult who received the AZD1222 COVID-19 vaccine.

To note about this clone: One end of the junction does not line up with germline, which may come from a read error. The rearrangement links TRBV25-1 to TRBJ2-4; 7 positions agree with TRBD1. CDR3 length: 12 residues. Germline V gene data show CDR1 as MGHDK and CDR2 as SYGVNS. CDR3 sequence reads: CASSGPGQLLDF. The CDR3 DNA reads TGTGCCAGCAGTGGTCCGGGACAGTTGTTGGACTTC.

The CDR3 DNA reads as TGTGCCAGCAGCTTATTGGCCAACAGGGTTGGGTTGGAGACTGAAGCTTTCTTT. As protein: CASSLLANRVGLETEAFF. V is TRBV7-6 and J is TRBJ1-1, with D possibly being TRBD1 (6 bases). Trimming removed 2 bases at V and 5 bases at J, with 24 bases between. The CDR3 is 18 amino acids. Germline V gives CDR1 SGHVS, CDR2 FNYEAQ. Based on the CDR3 plus reference TRBV7-6 and TRBJ1-1, the full variable domain is GAGVSQSPRYKVTKRGQDVALRCDPISGHVSLYWYRQALGQGPEFLTYFNYEAQQDKSGLPNDRFSAERPEGSISTLTIQRTEQRDSAMYRCASSLLANRVGLETEAFFGQGTRLTVV.

This chain connects TRBV5-4 to TRBJ1-6; 11 positions agree with TRBD1. V gave up 4 bases and J gave up 10 bases; unmatched junction bases: 4. Germline CDR1 and CDR2: SGHNT and YYREEE (reference sequence). The CDR3 is 14 residues long. The CDR3 coding sequence is TGTGCCAGCAGCAGGACAGGGGGCAGCTCACCCCTCCACTTT. Translating it yields CASSRTGGSSPLHF. The variable domain in full, with the rest retrieved from reference TRBV5-4 and TRBJ1-6, is ETGVTQSPTHLIKTRGQQVTLRCSSQSGHNTVSWYQQALGQGPQFIFQYYREEENGRGNFPPRFSGLQFPNYSSELNVNALELDDSALYLCASSRTGGSSPLHFGNGTRLTVT.

The sample holds a few counts of this clone. CDR3 bases: TGCAGCGTTGGACAGGTTAACTATGGCTACACCTTC. Translation gives CSVGQVNYGYTF. The chain recombines TRBV29-1 with TRBJ1-2; weak D call: TRBD1 (6 bases). Germline V gene data show CDR1 as SQVTM and CDR2 as ANQGSEA. The CDR3 extends over 12 amino acids. V was trimmed by 4 bases and J by 1 base, leaving 7 bases between them. The complete variable domain, with remaining parts taken from reference TRBV29-1 and TRBJ1-2, reads SAVISQKPSRDICQRGTSLTIQCQVDSQVTMMFWYRQQPGQSLTLIATANQGSEATYESGFVIDKFPISRPNLTFSTLTVSNMSPEDSSIYLCSVGQVNYGYTFGSGTRLTVV.

V and J are TRBV6-2 or TRBV6-3 and TRBJ1-2; 7 positions agree with TRBD1. The germline V gene has CDR1 MNHEY and CDR2 SVGEGT. The CDR3 spans 14 residues. The V gene end was trimmed by 5 bases and the J gene end by 4 bases; junction bases not matched to a gene: 7. Written as DNA, the CDR3 is TGTGCCAGCAGTCCGCGGGACAGCCTCTATGGCTACACCTTC. Its translation: CASSPRDSLYGYTF.

This chain joins TRBV7-2 and TRBJ1-2; weak D call: TRBD1 (5 bases). Trimming cost V 1 base and J 7 bases, with 16 bases left between them. This CDR3 has 15 residues. CDR1 and CDR2 (germline): SGHTA, FQGNSA. In DNA, the CDR3 is TGTGCCAGCAGCTTAGTGAGGACGGCGACAGCTGGCTACACCTTC. It specifies CASSLVRTATAGYTF.

This chain connects TRBV3-1 (or the pseudogene TRBV3-2) to TRBJ2-7; D tentatively fits TRBD1 or TRBD2 (5 bases each). CDR1 and CDR2 (germline): LGHDT, YNNKEL (reference sequence). The V end lost 2 bases, the J end lost 5 bases, and 13 bases lay between the germline ends. CDR3 length: 14 amino acids. CDR3 coding DNA: TGTGCCAGCAGCCAACCGGGACCCAAGAACGAGCAGTACTTC. Amino acid sequence: CASSQPGPKNEQYF.

The genes are TRBV5-4 and TRBJ2-7; possibly TRBD1 for D (6 bases). Deletions cut 4 bases from V and 2 bases from J, with 16 bases between. Germline CDR1 reads SGHNT; CDR2 reads YYREEE (reference sequence). The CDR3 contains 15 residues. CDR3 bases: TGTGCCAGCAGCAACCCAGCAAGGGGGACCTACGAGCAGTACTTC. Translation gives CASSNPARGTYEQYF.

This clone was counted a few times. This sample also contains other DNA sequences that code for the same CDR3. The rearrangement uses TRBV4-1 and TRBJ1-4; D gene uncertain. Trimming stripped 1 base from V and 0 bases from J, with 6 bases between. CDR1 is MGHRA, CDR2 YSYEKL, per germline. There are 15 residues in the CDR3. The CDR3 here is CASSQGGATNEKLFF. The CDR3 DNA reads as TGCGCCAGCAGCCAAGGTGGGGCAACTAATGAAAAACTGTTTTTT.

The chain carries TRBV4-3 and TRBJ1-5; the D gene is possibly TRBD1 (6 bases). The CDR3 is made up of 15 amino acids. V was pared by 0 bases and J by 7 bases, with 13 bases between. Germline CDR1 and CDR2: LGHNA and YSLEER. The CDR3 nucleotides are TGCGCCAGCAGCCAAGAAAGAGTGGGGGCGCAGCCCCAGCATTTT. It translates to CASSQERVGAQPQHF.

The chain is built from TRBV2 and TRBJ2-5; tentative D call: TRBD1 (5 bases). The CDR3 length is 14 residues. V was clipped by 4 bases and J by 2 bases, with 11 bases between them. Germline CDR1 and CDR2: SNHLY and FYNNEI. The DNA for the CDR3 is TGTGCCAGCAGTGCAATGGGGCCTCAAGAGACCCAGTACTTC. This encodes CASSAMGPQETQYF.

The chain links TRBV29-1 to TRBJ1-6; the D is unclear. V was cut by 4 bases and J by 10 bases, with 14 bases left in between. Germline lookup yields CDR1 SQVTM and CDR2 ANQGSEA. This CDR3 has 13 residues. The CDR3 DNA reads as TGCAGCGTTGGGGGTAAAGTTGAATCACCCCTCCACTTT. Its translation: CSVGGKVESPLHF.

The chain is built from TRBV11-2 and TRBJ2-1; 8 positions agree with TRBD2. V trimming: 1 base; J trimming: 4 bases; junction bases outside the gene matches: 6. This CDR3 is 16 amino acids long. Germline V gene lookup returns CDR1 SGHAT and CDR2 FQNNGV. The CDR3, as DNA: TGTGCCAGCAGCTTAGTATTTACGGGGGGGTACAATGAGCAGTTCTTC. Translating it yields CASSLVFTGGYNEQFF.

This chain joins TRBV7-9 and TRBJ2-1, with 8 bases matching TRBD1. V shed 4 bases and J 10 bases; nucleotides not matched to a gene: 9. From germline, CDR1 is SEHNR and CDR2 FQNEAQ (reference sequence). The CDR3 is 14 residues long. CDR3 nucleotide sequence: TGTGCCAGCAGCTCCTGGGCAGGGGGCGGGGAGCAGTTCTTC. Translated: CASSSWAGGGEQFF.

The chain recombines TRBV7-9 with TRBJ2-3; 13 bases are shared with TRBD2. J was trimmed by 3 bases and V by 5 bases; bases with no gene match: 8. CDR1 is SEHNR and CDR2 is FQNEAQ in the germline V gene (reference sequence). The CDR3 has 17 residues. The CDR3 reads CASSPRLAGGSTDTQYF. The CDR3 coding sequence is TGTGCCAGCAGCCCACGACTAGCGGGGGGATCAACAGATACGCAGTATTTT. The entire variable domain, with the rest obtained from reference TRBV7-9 and TRBJ2-3, is as follows: DTGVSQNPRHKITKRGQNVTFRCDPISEHNRLYWYRQTLGQGPEFLTYFQNEAQLEKSRLLSDRFSAERPKGSFSTLEIQRTEQGDSAMYLCASSPRLAGGSTDTQYFGPGTRLTVL.

The chain links TRBV5-8 to TRBJ2-5, with TRBD2 matching over 12 bases. Germline V gene sequence: CDR1 SGHTS, CDR2 YDEGEE. The CDR3 covers 15 residues. Germline trimming cut 5 bases from V and 5 bases from J; bases unmatched to any gene: 7. CDR3: CASRRLAGAQETQYF. Written as DNA, the CDR3 is TGTGCCAGCAGAAGACTAGCGGGGGCCCAGGAGACCCAGTACTTC.

This chain joins TRBV29-1 and TRBJ2-5, with D perhaps matching TRBD1 or TRBD2 (5 bases each). Germline CDR1 and CDR2: SQVTM and ANQGSEA. The V and J ends lost 5 bases and 2 bases respectively, with 15 bases between them. This CDR3 has 14 residues. CDR3 in DNA: TGCAGCGTTTCAACGAGCGAGGGGCAAGAGACCCAGTACTTC. Translating gives CSVSTSEGQETQYF.